Here is one T cell receptor beta chain with its context. The antigen remains undetermined. V lost 7 bases and J lost 4; bases outside the gene matches: 12. This CDR3 is built from 15 residues. The germline V gene encodes CDR1 WNHNN and CDR2 SYGVQD (reference sequence). 60 Vbeta and 13 Jbeta primers were used in PCR. Only in-frame clones appear in the TCRdb table, and some are missing; sequencing was by immunoSEQ multiplex PCR. The data show roughly 180,000 clones, 80% to 90% seen once. This sample is part of a study of cytomegalovirus exposure and HLA in healthy donors. Study-wide findings and caveats: Reports described diagnosis of cytomegalovirus status by the classifier as highly specific and sensitive. Sequencing depth roughly uniform across donors was assumed in presence/absence analyses.

Sequencing input: PBMCs. The receptor's source is a male donor in good health and CMV-seronegative. The chain recombines TRBV10-1 with TRBJ2-7; 8 bases align to TRBD1. Written as DNA, the CDR3 is TGCGCCAGCATTCCAGGCAGGGGGCGGGTTTACGAGCAGTACTTC. Translation gives CASIPGRGRVYEQYF.